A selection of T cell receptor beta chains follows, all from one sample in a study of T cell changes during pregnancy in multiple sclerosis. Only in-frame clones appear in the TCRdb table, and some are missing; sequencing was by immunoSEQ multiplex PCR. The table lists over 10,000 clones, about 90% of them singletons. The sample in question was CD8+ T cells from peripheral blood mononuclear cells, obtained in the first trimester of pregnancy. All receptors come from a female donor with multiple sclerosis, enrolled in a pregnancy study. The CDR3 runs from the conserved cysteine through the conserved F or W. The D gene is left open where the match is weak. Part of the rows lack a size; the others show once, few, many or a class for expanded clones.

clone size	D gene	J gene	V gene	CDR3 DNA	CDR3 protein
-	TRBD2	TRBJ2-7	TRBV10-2	TGCGCCAGCAATGGGGGGGAGCCCATCTCCTACGAGCAGTACTTC	CASNGGEPISYEQYF
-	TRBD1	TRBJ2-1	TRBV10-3	TGTGCCATCAGTGAGCCCGGACAGGGGGCGCGAAATGAGCAGTTCTTC	CAISEPGQGARNEQFF
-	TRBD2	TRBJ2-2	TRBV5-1	TGCGCCAGCAGCTTCTCGGGGGGTCCCACCGGGGAGCTGTTTTTT	CASSFSGGPTGELFF
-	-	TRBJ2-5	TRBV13	TGTGCCAGCAGCTTAAATGGGGCAGCGGAGACCCAGTACTTC	CASSLNGAAETQYF
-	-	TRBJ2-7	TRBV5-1	TGCGCCAGCAGCTACCAGGGTATCGCCTACGAGCAGTACTTC	CASSYQGIAYEQYF
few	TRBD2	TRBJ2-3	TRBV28	TGTGCCAGCAGTTTCCCCCGGGGCGGGGGGTTTGATACGCAGTATTTT	CASSFPRGGGFDTQYF
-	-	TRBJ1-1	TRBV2	TGTGCCAGCAGGGACAGTGCATCTTTGAACACTGAAGCTTTCTTT	CASRDSASLNTEAFF
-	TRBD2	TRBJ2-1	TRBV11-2	TGTGCCAGCAGCTTTCCTAGCGGGGGAACCTACAATGAGCAGTTCTTC	CASSFPSGGTYNEQFF
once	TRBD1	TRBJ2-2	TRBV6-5	TGTGCCAGCAGTTACTTGACAGGGGTTACCGGGGAGCTGTTTTTT	CASSYLTGVTGELFF
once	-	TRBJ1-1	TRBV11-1	TGTGCCAGCAGCTTGAGGGGACTCCACACTGAAGCTTTCTTT	CASSLRGLHTEAFF
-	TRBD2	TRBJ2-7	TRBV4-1	TGCGCCAGCAGCCGGGACTACGAGAACGAGCAGTACTTC	CASSRDYENEQYF
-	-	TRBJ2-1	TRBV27	TGTGCCAGCAGCTTTGGTGACACTTACAATGAGCAGTTCTTC	CASSFGDTYNEQFF
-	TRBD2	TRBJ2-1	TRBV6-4	TGTGCCAGCAGTGACTCGGCTAGCGGGGGGTACAATGAGCAGTTCTTC	CASSDSASGGYNEQFF
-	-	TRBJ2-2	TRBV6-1	TGTGCCAGCAGTGCGGGGGACACCGGGGAGCTGTTTTTT	CASSAGDTGELFF
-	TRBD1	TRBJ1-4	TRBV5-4	TGTGCCAGCGGCAGAGCGGAGGGGGCGCGTGAAAAACTGTTTTTT	CASGRAEGAREKLFF
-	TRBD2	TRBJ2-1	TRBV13	TGTGCCAGCAGCCCTACCGAACCGCGGGGGGCCCCGAATCTAATGGAGCAGTTCTTC	CASSPTEPRGAPNLMEQFF
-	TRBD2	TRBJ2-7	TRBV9	TGTGCCAGCAGCGTTAGCGGGGGTTTCTACGAGCAGTACTTC	CASSVSGGFYEQYF
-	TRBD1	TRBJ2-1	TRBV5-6	TGTGCCAGCAGCTGGGGGACAGACTACAATGAGCAGTTCTTC	CASSWGTDYNEQFF
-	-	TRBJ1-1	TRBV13	TGTGCCAGCAGGTTAGGGGTTGCTGGGGCTACTGAAGCTTTCTTT	CASRLGVAGATEAFF
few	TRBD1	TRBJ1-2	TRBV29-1	TGCAGCGTTCACCCCGCGGGACAGACCCTAGGCTATGGCTACACCTTC	CSVHPAGQTLGYGYTF
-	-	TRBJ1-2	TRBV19	TGTGCCAGTAGTATAGCTCGGGGGGGGGCGAGGTATGGCTACACCTTC	CASSIARGGARYGYTF
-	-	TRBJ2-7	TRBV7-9	TGTGCCAGCAGCCTGGGCACTCCCTACGAGCAGTACTTC	CASSLGTPYEQYF
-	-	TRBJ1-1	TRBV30	TGTGCCTGGAGTCCCTATTACAGGGAGAACACTGAAGCTTTCTTT	CAWSPYYRENTEAFF
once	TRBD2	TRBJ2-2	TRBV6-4	TGTGCCAGCAGTGACTCTCTAGCGGGGGGCACCGGGGAGCTGTTTTTT	CASSDSLAGGTGELFF
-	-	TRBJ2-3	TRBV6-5	TGTGCCAGCAGTCCGACGGAGAGCACAGATACGCAGTATTTT	CASSPTESTDTQYF
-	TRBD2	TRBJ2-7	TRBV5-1	TGCGCCAGCAGCTCCCGGGGAGGGCCCTACGAGCAGTACTTC	CASSSRGGPYEQYF
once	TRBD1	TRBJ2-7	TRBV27	TGTGCCAGCAGTTGGGTCAGGGGGCAATACGAGCAGTACTTC	CASSWVRGQYEQYF
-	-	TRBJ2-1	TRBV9	TGTGCCAGCAGCGCTAGCTCCTACAATGAGCAGTTCTTC	CASSASSYNEQFF
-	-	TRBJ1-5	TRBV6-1	TGTGCCAGCAGTCGGAGGCCAGACGGGAATCAGCCCCAGCATTTT	CASSRRPDGNQPQHF
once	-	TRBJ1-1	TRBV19	TGTGCCAGTAGTAGCGGGAACACTGAAGCTTTCTTT	CASSSGNTEAFF
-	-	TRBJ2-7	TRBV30	TGTGCCTGGAGTCACAATAAGGAGCAGTACTTC	CAWSHNKEQYF
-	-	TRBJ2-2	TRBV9	TGTGCCAGCAGCGGCCCCAGGGGTCAGAACACCGGGGAGCTGTTTTTT	CASSGPRGQNTGELFF
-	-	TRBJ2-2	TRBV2	TGTGCCAGCAGTGAATGGGGCGGGGACGCCACCGACACCGGGGAGCTGTTTTTT	CASSEWGGDATDTGELFF
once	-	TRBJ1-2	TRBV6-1	TGTGCCAGCAGTACGGAGGGGCACTATGGCTACACCTTC	CASSTEGHYGYTF
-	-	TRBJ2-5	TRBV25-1	TGTGCCAGCAGCGAACTGGGAGGCTGGGGAGAGACCCAGTACTTC	CASSELGGWGETQYF
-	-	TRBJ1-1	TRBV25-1	TGTGCCAGCAGTGATAGGATGGCGGCGGCTGAAGCTTTCTTT	CASSDRMAAAEAFF
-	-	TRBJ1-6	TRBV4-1	TGCGCCAGCAGCCAAGAGGGGGGGGCGTTCGATTCACCCCTCCACTTT	CASSQEGGAFDSPLHF
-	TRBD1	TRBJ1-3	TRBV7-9	TGTGCCAGCAGCTCGAACCGGGACAGCATACTCTCTGGAAACACCATATATTTT	CASSSNRDSILSGNTIYF
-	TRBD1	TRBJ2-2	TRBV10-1	TGCGCCAGCAGTGAAGGACAGGGGGAAACCGGGGAGCTGTTTTTT	CASSEGQGETGELFF
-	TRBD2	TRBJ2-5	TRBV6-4	TGTGCCAGCAGTAGACTAGCGGGGCAACAAGAGACCCAGTACTTC	CASSRLAGQQETQYF
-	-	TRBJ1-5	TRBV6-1	TGTGCCAGCAGTGTGAGAGACAGAACCTTCAATCAGCCCCAGCATTTT	CASSVRDRTFNQPQHF
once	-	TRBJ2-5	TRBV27	TGTGCCAGCAGTTTATCTCAACTCCAAGAGACCCAGTACTTC	CASSLSQLQETQYF
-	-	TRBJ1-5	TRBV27	TGTGCCAGCAGTTCCCTGATGAGAGGAAGCAATCAGCCCCAGCATTTT	CASSSLMRGSNQPQHF
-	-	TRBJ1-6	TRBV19	TGTGCCAGTAGCACCGGGACTGAGGCTTCACCCCTCCACTTT	CASSTGTEASPLHF
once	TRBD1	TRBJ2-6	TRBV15	TGTGCCACCAGCAGGGACAGGGGATCTGGGGCCAACGTCCTGACTTTC	CATSRDRGSGANVLTF
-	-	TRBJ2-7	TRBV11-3	TGTGCCAGCAGCTCTGGGGGGGAGCAGTACTTC	CASSSGGEQYF
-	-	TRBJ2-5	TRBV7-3	TGTGCCAGCAGCCTAACAGGGACTTCGGAGACCCAGTACTTC	CASSLTGTSETQYF
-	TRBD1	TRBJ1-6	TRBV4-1	TGCGCCAGCAGCTATACAGGGGCGGGCTCACCCCTCCACTTT	CASSYTGAGSPLHF
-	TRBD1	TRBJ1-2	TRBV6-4	TGTGCCAGCAGTCAGAGGACAGGGGGGAACTATGGCTACACCTTC	CASSQRTGGNYGYTF
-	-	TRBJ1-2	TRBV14	TGTGCCAGCAGCCAAGATCAAACGGGGGTCCTAGATCGCTACACCTTC	CASSQDQTGVLDRYTF
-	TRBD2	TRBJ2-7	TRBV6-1	TGTGCCAGCAGTTTTACTAGCGGGGCTTCCTACGAGCAGTACTTC	CASSFTSGASYEQYF
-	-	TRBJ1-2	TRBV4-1	TGCGCCAGCAGCCAAGCGCCGGGGATTGGAGGCTACACCTTC	CASSQAPGIGGYTF
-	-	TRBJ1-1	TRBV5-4	TGTGCCAGCAGCTTGGGGTTTGGCTCTGAAGCTTTCTTT	CASSLGFGSEAFF
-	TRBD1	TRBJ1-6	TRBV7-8	TGTGCCAGCAGTTTATCCTCAGGGGGCTTAATTTCACCCCTCCACTTT	CASSLSSGGLISPLHF
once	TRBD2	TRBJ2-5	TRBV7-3	TGTGCCAGCAGTTCCGGACTAGCGGGGTCAGAGACCCAGTACTTC	CASSSGLAGSETQYF